The T cell receptor (beta chain) described here comes from a study of shared clonotypes between healthy human individuals. Study findings and constraints: The study sampled only blood, and tissue repertoires likely differ.

The germline V gene has CDR1 MGHRA and CDR2 YSYEKL. The CDR3 sequence is 15 residues long. With regard to this clone: No antigen is known for it.

Unsorted PBMC samples were amplified in replicate PCRs containing around 310 ng DNA, some 33,000 T cell genomes. The repertoire was sequenced with immunoSEQ multiplex PCR; TCRdb's copy has only in-frame clones and lacks some. In the table there are fewer than 550,000 clones, roughly 79% of which are singletons. The donors, healthy adults who were HIV-negative, had experienced no recent acute infections or vaccinations. The clonotype originates from a woman in her thirties or forties in good health. Some clones in this sample may be carry-over from other donors' samples. Sequenced: PBMCs. This chain connects TRBV4-1 to TRBJ2-5; D may be TRBD2 (6 bases). The J call may be faulty, since TRBJ2-7 better matches the DNA end. In DNA, the CDR3 is TGCGCCAGCAGCCACTTGGAGGCGGGGCCCTACGAGCAGTACTTC. It encodes CASSHLEAGPYEQYF.